The 30 T cell receptor beta chains given below trace back to one sample, sequenced in a study of glioma-infiltrating T cells after dendritic cell vaccination. Data came from immunoSEQ multiplex PCR; TCRdb stores just in-frame clones and leaves some out. The sample contains under 100,000 clones, approximately 87% of which appear only once. Here the sequenced sample was blood, taken before dendritic cell vaccination. Every receptor here comes from a human donor with glioblastoma.

This clone was detected a few times. The CDR3 is CSADPGQGSGELFF. The CDR3 nucleotides read TGCAGCGCCGACCCCGGACAGGGGTCCGGGGAGCTGTTTTTT. V usage is TRBV29-1 and J usage is TRBJ2-2; 9 bases align to TRBD1. CDR3 length equals 14 residues. Germline CDR1 reads SQVTM; CDR2 reads ANQGSEA. Trimming cost V 7 bases and J 6 bases; bases outside gene matches: 9.

The sample holds a few counts of this clone. This sequence joins TRBV5-1 and TRBJ2-3; 9 bases are a match to TRBD1. The CDR3 contains 15 residues. The ends lost 4 bases at V and 5 bases at J; junction bases unmatched: 8. Germline assignment: CDR1 SGHRS and CDR2 YFSETQ. The CDR3 spells CASSQYGQGIDTQYF. The CDR3 DNA is TGCGCCAGCAGCCAGTACGGACAGGGGATAGATACGCAGTATTTT.

The gene calls are TRBV6-6 and TRBJ1-6, with a tentative D call TRBD1 (5 bases). The CDR3 consists of 12 residues. Trimming shortened V by 8 bases and J by 7 bases, and 9 bases separated the two germline ends. CDR1 MNHNY and CDR2 SVGAGI come from the germline V gene (reference sequence). The CDR3 protein is CASGHLNSPLHF. The CDR3 coding sequence is TGTGCCAGCGGACACCTCAATTCACCCCTCCACTTT.

The J gene is TRBJ2-3, the V gene TRBV5-1, with 7 bases identical to TRBD1. This CDR3 contains 14 residues. CDR1 is SGHRS, CDR2 YFSETQ, per germline. Trimming removed 1 base from V and 6 bases from J; junction bases left unmatched: 5. CDR3 bases: TGCGCCAGCAGCTTGTTCGACAGGGCGGATACGCAGTATTTT. Translated, it gives CASSLFDRADTQYF.

This clone was found a few times. This chain connects TRBV10-3 to TRBJ1-2, with 8 bases matching TRBD1. Germline CDR1 ENHRY, CDR2 SYGVKD. V shed 6 bases, J shed 2 bases, and the junction held 5 bases outside the gene matches. This CDR3 spans 14 amino acids. The CDR3 sequence is CAISRDRQNYGYTF. In DNA, the CDR3 is TGTGCCATCAGCCGGGACAGGCAAAACTATGGCTACACCTTC.

V is TRBV6-6 and J is TRBJ2-7; 7 nucleotides agree with TRBD2. V lost 7 bases, J lost 7 bases, and 7 bases stayed unmatched. Germline values: CDR1 MNHNY, CDR2 SVGAGI (reference sequence). This CDR3 has 12 residues. The CDR3 region has the DNA TGTGCCAGCACTCCCGCCGGGAGGGAGCAGTACTTC. Amino acid sequence: CASTPAGREQYF.

This clone was seen a few times. V is TRBV7-9 and J is TRBJ1-2; the match to TRBD1 covers 9 bases. This CDR3 has 15 amino acids. Per germline, CDR1 SEHNR and CDR2 FQNEAQ (reference sequence). V lost 4 bases and J lost 7; bases outside the gene matches: 10. DNA of the CDR3: TGTGCCAGCAGCTCACCAGGGACAGGGAGAAGTGGCTACACCTTC. This codes for CASSSPGTGRSGYTF.

V gene TRBV5-5 combines with J gene TRBJ1-1; D unresolved. This CDR3 is built from 13 residues. The germline gives CDR1 SGHKS, CDR2 YYEKEE (reference sequence). V was clipped by 2 bases and J by 3 bases, with 8 bases between them. The chain's CDR3 is CASSLEQYTEAFF. CDR3 nucleotides: TGTGCCAGCAGCTTAGAACAGTACACTGAAGCTTTCTTT.

V and J are TRBV30 and TRBJ1-5, with 7 positions matching TRBD1. Germline CDR1 and CDR2: GTSNPN and SVGIG (reference sequence). The CDR3 is 14 amino acids. With 5 bases clipped from V and 7 bases from J, the junction kept 11 bases outside the gene matches. CDR3 residues: CAWAPSRGKQPQHF. The DNA of the CDR3 is TGTGCCTGGGCCCCGTCCAGGGGGAAGCAGCCCCAGCATTTT.

The chain employs TRBV4-3 and TRBJ2-7; weak D call: TRBD1 (5 bases). Deletions cut 1 base from V and 7 bases from J, with 17 bases between. Per germline, CDR1 LGHNA and CDR2 YSLEER. This CDR3 is built from 15 residues. CDR3 DNA sequence: TGCGCCAGCAGCCAAGGTCCCTCAGGGTCCTGGGAGCAGTACTTC. Protein: CASSQGPSGSWEQYF.

Here the CDR3 DNA reads TGTGCCAGTAGTGGGGAGACTAGCGGGGGGCCCGGAGATACGCAGTATTTT. Translating it yields CASSGETSGGPGDTQYF. This rearrangement joins TRBV19 to TRBJ2-3; 13 bases agree with TRBD2. V lost 5 bases and J lost 5; bases outside the gene matches: 10. There are 17 residues in the CDR3. Looked up from germline, CDR1 is LNHDA and CDR2 is SQIVND (reference sequence).

The rearrangement links TRBV7-8 to TRBJ2-7, with 11 bases lining up with TRBD1. Germline lookup yields CDR1 SGHVS and CDR2 FQNEAQ. V shed 5 bases, J shed 2 bases, and the junction held 20 bases outside the gene matches. This CDR3 contains 20 residues. The CDR3 sequence: CASSSDLGTGGLSLAYEQYF. DNA for the CDR3: TGTGCCAGCAGCAGTGACCTCGGGACAGGGGGACTATCATTGGCCTACGAGCAGTACTTC.

Remarks on this clone: The same CDR3 arises from other DNA sequences in this sample as well. The chain combines TRBV19 with TRBJ1-1; TRBD1 agrees at 8 bases. This CDR3 is built from 14 residues. Germline V gene lookup returns CDR1 LNHDA and CDR2 SQIVND (reference sequence). With 3 bases clipped from V and 5 bases from J, the junction kept 5 bases outside the gene matches. This CDR3 is CASSIGTGRTEAFF. CDR3 nucleotides: TGTGCCAGTAGTATTGGGACAGGTAGGACTGAAGCTTTCTTT.

This rearrangement joins TRBV5-5 to TRBJ1-5; D might be TRBD1 (5 bases). The CDR3 has 14 residues. CDR1 and CDR2 from the germline V gene are SGHKS and YYEKEE (reference sequence). Trimming stripped 2 bases from V and 1 base from J, with 7 bases between. CDR3 in DNA: TGTGCCAGCAGCTTACCAGGGAGCAATCAGCCCCAGCATTTT. This codes for CASSLPGSNQPQHF.

The rearrangement uses TRBV7-9 and TRBJ1-1; the D gene is possibly TRBD1 (6 bases). CDR1 is SEHNR and CDR2 is FQNEAQ in the germline V gene (reference sequence). The CDR3 length is 14 residues. V lost 2 bases, J lost 3 bases, and 10 bases lay in between. The CDR3 coding sequence is TGTGCCAGCAGCTTACAGGGGCGGGACACTGAAGCTTTCTTT. Translation gives CASSLQGRDTEAFF.

The chain is built from TRBV2 and TRBJ2-5, with 12 nucleotides matching TRBD2. Germline CDR1 reads SNHLY; CDR2 reads FYNNEI. With V trimmed by 4 bases and J by 2 bases, 2 bases remained unmatched. The CDR3 totals 15 residues. CDR3 bases: TGTGCCAGCAGTGGACTAGCGGGGGTTCAAGAGACCCAGTACTTC. This encodes CASSGLAGVQETQYF.

This clone showed up just a few times. V is TRBV12-2 and J is TRBJ1-4; TRBD1 reflects the table's D call only, with no check against the DNA. TRBV12-2 is labeled a pseudogene. This CDR3 is 18 amino acids long. CDR3 nucleotide sequence: TGTGCAAGTCGCTTACCCCCACCTGCAGGGGGCTATAATGAAAAACTGTTTTTT. Its translation is CASRLPPPAGGYNEKLFF.

This clone was picked up a small number of times. The chain links TRBV5-6 to TRBJ2-7; D remains ambiguous. CDR1 is SGHDT and CDR2 is YYEEEE in the germline V gene. The CDR3 spans 11 residues. Trimming shortened V by 4 bases and J by 3 bases, and 5 bases separated the two germline ends. CDR3 coding DNA: TGTGCCAGCAGCCCAGACTACGAGCAGTACTTC. It translates to CASSPDYEQYF.

The chain joins TRBV5-3 to TRBJ2-7; TRBD1 is a possible D gene (5 bases). Being an ORF, TRBV5-3 has a function that is uncertain. This CDR3 contains 14 residues. Trimming left V 1 base short and J 3 bases short, with 11 bases between. In DNA form, the CDR3 reads TGTGCCAGAAGCTTGTGCAGGGAATTCTACGAGCAGTACTTC. This translates into CARSLCREFYEQYF.

The rearrangement uses TRBV7-9 and TRBJ1-4, with 11 positions matching TRBD1. CDR1 is SEHNR and CDR2 is FQNEAQ in the germline V gene (reference sequence). The CDR3 extends over 15 amino acids. Germline trimming cut 4 bases from V and 5 bases from J; bases unmatched to any gene: 3. In nucleotides, the CDR3 is TGTGCCAGCAGCTCGGACAGGGGGCAAAATGAAAAACTGTTTTTT. Translating gives CASSSDRGQNEKLFF. Variable domain in full (rest from reference TRBV7-9 and TRBJ1-4): DTGVSQNPRHKITKRGQNVTFRCDPISEHNRLYWYRQTLGQGPEFLTYFQNEAQLEKSRLLSDRFSAERPKGSFSTLEIQRTEQGDSAMYLCASSSDRGQNEKLFFGSGTQLSVL.

The chain couples TRBV10-3 to TRBJ1-2; 7 bases agree with TRBD1. Germline CDR1 is ENHRY and CDR2 is SYGVKD. The V segment lost 5 bases and the J segment 2 bases; nucleotides outside the gene matches: 5. The CDR3 has 14 residues. The CDR3 region is CAISPRTGNYGYTF. In DNA, the CDR3 is TGTGCCATCAGTCCAAGGACAGGCAACTATGGCTACACCTTC.

The chain carries TRBV9 and TRBJ2-1; 7 nucleotides align to TRBD1. Germline V CDR1 and CDR2: SGDLS, YYNGEE. The J segment lost 15 bases and the V segment lost 3 bases, leaving 6 bases of the junction unmatched. The CDR3 is 11 residues long. DNA of the CDR3: TGTGCCAGCAGCGGGACAGGATCTCCGTTCTTC. This sequence encodes CASSGTGSPFF.

The V gene is TRBV9, the J gene TRBJ2-7; a weak D match, TRBD2 (5 bases). The CDR3 length is 15 residues. V lost 2 bases and J lost 3, with 15 bases in between. Per germline, CDR1 SGDLS and CDR2 YYNGEE. CDR3 sequence (DNA): TGTGCCAGCAGCGTCCGGGCCAATGGAGGCTACGAGCAGTACTTC. Protein product: CASSVRANGGYEQYF.

J is TRBJ2-5 and V is TRBV27; 11 nucleotides align to TRBD2. V dropped 3 bases and J dropped 4; count of bases not matched to a gene: 10. This CDR3 comprises 17 residues. Germline V gene lookup returns CDR1 MNHEY and CDR2 SMNVEV (reference sequence). For the CDR3, the DNA is TGTGCCAGCAGTTTGTTAGGACTAGCGGGTGTGGGAGAGACCCAGTACTTC. This sequence encodes CASSLLGLAGVGETQYF.

The J gene is TRBJ2-3, the V gene TRBV7-6, with 7 bases identical to TRBD2. J lost 8 bases, V lost 4 bases, and 6 bases had no gene match. CDR1 is SGHVS and CDR2 is FNYEAQ in the germline V gene. This CDR3 region has 13 residues. The CDR3 DNA sequence: TGTGCCAGCAGCTACCAGGGAGGGGCTACGCAGTATTTT. This codes for CASSYQGGATQYF. The entire variable domain, with the rest obtained from reference TRBV7-6 and TRBJ2-3, is as follows: GAGVSQSPRYKVTKRGQDVALRCDPISGHVSLYWYRQALGQGPEFLTYFNYEAQQDKSGLPNDRFSAERPEGSISTLTIQRTEQRDSAMYRCASSYQGGATQYFGPGTRLTVL.

The rearrangement joins TRBV5-1 to TRBJ2-2, with unresolved D. The germline V gene has CDR1 SGHRS and CDR2 YFSETQ. The germline V and J ends were trimmed by 4 bases and 3 bases, with 22 bases remaining between them. The CDR3 length is 18 residues. The CDR3 sequence: CASSKLQRLLLDTGELFF. DNA for the CDR3: TGCGCCAGCAGCAAACTACAACGGCTCCTTTTGGACACCGGGGAGCTGTTTTTT.

The V gene is TRBV2, the J gene TRBJ2-3, with D tentatively TRBD2 (7 bases). CDR1 SNHLY and CDR2 FYNNEI come from the germline V gene. V lost 1 base and J 9 bases, leaving 11 bases between the germline ends. This CDR3 is 13 amino acids long. Here the CDR3 DNA reads TGTGCCAGCAGTGAAGGTCGGGGGGCGACGCAGTATTTT. It is translated as CASSEGRGATQYF.

This clone came up once. J is TRBJ1-1 and V is TRBV6-5; possible D gene TRBD1, 5 bases. Germline V gene data show CDR1 as MNHEY and CDR2 as SVGAGI. V shed 2 bases and J shed 5 bases, with 18 bases lying between them. The CDR3 length is 16 residues. The DNA for the CDR3 is TGTGCCAGCAGTTACCATCGGACACCTTTACTAACTGAAGCTTTCTTT. Translated, it gives CASSYHRTPLLTEAFF.

The gene calls are TRBV20-1 and TRBJ1-1; no reliable D call. V lost 7 bases and J lost 5, with 11 bases in between. There are 11 residues in the CDR3. CDR1 and CDR2 from the germline V gene are DFQATT and SNEGSKA (reference sequence). For the CDR3, the DNA is TGCAGTGTTCGAGGGAGGACTGAAGCTTTCTTT. Amino acid sequence: CSVRGRTEAFF.

V is TRBV2 and J is TRBJ1-4; 7 bases fit TRBD1. This CDR3 has 12 residues. After removal of 4 bases from V and 13 bases from J, the junction contained 6 bases not matched to a gene. Looked up from germline, CDR1 is SNHLY and CDR2 is FYNNEI. CDR3 DNA: TGTGCCAGCAGTGTGGGGGACAGTAGACTGTTTTTT. It is translated as CASSVGDSRLFF. The full variable domain, rest sourced from reference TRBV2 and TRBJ1-4, is EPEVTQTPSHQVTQMGQEVILRCVPISNHLYFYWYRQILGQKVEFLVSFYNNEISEKSEIFDDQFSVERPDGSNFTLKIRSTKLEDSAMYFCASSVGDSRLFFGSGTQLSVL.